Sequencing of this TCR beta chain was carried out in a study of T-cell reconstitution after alpha-beta-depleted transplantation in children. This clonotype was observed a few times. J gave up 0 bases and V 8 bases, and 9 bases lay outside the gene matches. CDR3 size: 17 residues. The germline V gene encodes CDR1 PRHDT and CDR2 FYEKMQ (reference sequence). Library preparation (for TCRbeta) was performed with unique molecular identifiers. TCRdb itself ran the PCR reads through MiXCR, one entry per CDR3 protein. The data hold 500,000 to 750,000 distinct CDR3 sequences, with more than 20% observed a single time.

V is TRBV13 and J is TRBJ2-1, with 11 positions matching TRBD2. Sequenced here: PBMCs, sampled before TCRalphabeta/CD19-depleted stem cell transplant. The receptor comes from a boy younger than two with Wiskott-Aldrich syndrome, due to receive a stem cell transplant. In nucleotides, the CDR3 is TGTGCCAGCGTTTGGGCTAGCGGGGGGAGCTCCTACAATGAGCAGTTCTTC. This translates into CASVWASGGSSYNEQFF.